A single sample gave rise to the 9 T cell receptor beta chains below, sequenced in a study of cytomegalovirus exposure and HLA in healthy donors. Only in-frame clones appear in the TCRdb table, and some are missing; sequencing was by immunoSEQ multiplex PCR. The sample gives approximately 160,000 clones, 84% of which show up once; roughly 10% is in the top ten. The sample was PBMCs. The source of these receptors is a man aged 30 to 39 in good health and CMV-seropositive.

A few counts support this clone. CDR3 DNA: TGTGCCAGCAGTTTCGACTTGTTTGGCTACACCTTC. This sequence encodes CASSFDLFGYTF. The V and J genes are TRBV6-6 and TRBJ1-2; the D is unclear. CDR1 MNHNY and CDR2 SVGAGI come from the germline V gene (reference sequence). Trimming shortened V by 4 bases and J by 7 bases, and 10 bases separated the two germline ends. The CDR3 is 12 residues long.

This chain uses TRBV7-3 with TRBJ1-5; TRBD1 agrees at 8 bases. The V segment lost 5 bases and the J segment 6 bases; nucleotides outside the gene matches: 12. From germline, CDR1 is SGHTA and CDR2 FQGTGA. The CDR3 is 16 amino acids. CDR3 loop: CASSPLDRGGGQPQHF. CDR3 nucleotide sequence: TGTGCCAGCAGCCCCCTAGACAGGGGAGGAGGTCAGCCCCAGCATTTT.

The chain recombines TRBV5-4 with TRBJ1-3; 8 nucleotides match TRBD1. With V trimmed by 4 bases and J by 3 bases, 3 bases remained unmatched. CDR3 length: 14 amino acids. The V gene's germline CDR1 is SGHNT and CDR2 YYREEE (reference sequence). In nucleotides, the CDR3 is TGTGCCAGCAGCGGACAGGGCGTTGGAAACACCATATATTTT. It codes for CASSGQGVGNTIYF.

The chain joins TRBV28 to TRBJ1-2; 8 nucleotides match TRBD1. The trim removed 6 bases at V and 5 bases at J, leaving 8 bases unmatched. Germline assignment: CDR1 MDHEN and CDR2 SYDVKM. CDR3 length: 14 amino acids. Here the CDR3 DNA reads TGTGCCAGCAGGAGGAAGGACAGGGCATATGGCTACACCTTC. Its translation: CASRRKDRAYGYTF.

The chain combines TRBV5-6 with TRBJ1-1, with TRBD1 matching over 8 bases. The CDR3 sequence is 15 residues long. J gave up 3 bases and V 4 bases, and 8 bases lay outside the gene matches. Looked up from germline, CDR1 is SGHDT and CDR2 is YYEEEE. The CDR3 region has the DNA TGTGCCAGCAGCCTACGGACAGGGCAGCACACTGAAGCTTTCTTT. It specifies CASSLRTGQHTEAFF.

The chain joins TRBV4-1 to TRBJ2-1, with 11 bases fitting TRBD2. Unmatched junction bases numbered 11, after V lost 4 bases and J lost 6 bases. The CDR3 is 17 amino acids. Germline lookup yields CDR1 MGHRA and CDR2 YSYEKL. The CDR3, as DNA: TGCGCCAGCAGCCCCGTTACTAGCGGGAGATTCCCCAATGAGCAGTTCTTC. Translating gives CASSPVTSGRFPNEQFF.

The J gene is TRBJ1-1, the V gene TRBV30; D perhaps matches TRBD1 (6 bases). V dropped 0 bases and J dropped 4 bases, with 9 bases sitting between them. The CDR3 sequence is 13 residues long. CDR1 is GTSNPN, CDR2 SVGIG, per germline (reference sequence). The CDR3 loop reads CAWSVDSGTEAFF. In nucleotides, the CDR3 is TGTGCCTGGAGTGTGGACAGCGGCACTGAAGCTTTCTTT.

The chain couples TRBV5-1 to TRBJ1-6; no reliable D call. CDR1 and CDR2 from the germline V gene are SGHRS and YFSETQ. This CDR3 comprises 15 residues. V gave up 0 bases and J gave up 8 bases, with 12 bases separating them. The DNA for the CDR3 is TGCGCCAGCAGCTTGGCCCACACGTCCTATTCACCCCTCCACTTT. It codes for CASSLAHTSYSPLHF.

The genes are TRBV7-2 and TRBJ2-7, with D tentatively TRBD2 (5 bases). V dropped 2 bases and J dropped 4 bases, with 12 bases sitting between them. This CDR3 is 14 amino acids long. Germline V gene sequence: CDR1 SGHTA, CDR2 FQGNSA. The CDR3 region has the DNA TGTGCCAGCAGCTTATACGGGCGCGGGTACGAGCAGTACTTC. Protein sequence: CASSLYGRGYEQYF.